The 27 T cell receptor beta chains below all came from one sample that was sequenced in a study of identical twins' blood T cells. TCRdb recomputed calls from the 5' RACE reads with MiXCR, one row per CDR3 protein. The sample records roughly 380,000 distinct CDR3 sequences, under 30% being singletons. The sequencing sample was made of PBMCs. These receptors were collected from a woman aged 18 to 55 in good health.

This clonotype was seen ten or more times. The chain has TRBV20-1 and TRBJ2-2; D is undetermined. Germline loops: CDR1 DFQATT, CDR2 SNEGSKA (reference sequence). V was clipped by 0 bases and J by 5 bases, with 16 bases between them. The CDR3 is made up of 16 amino acids. As DNA, the CDR3 is TGCAGTGCTAGAGATCTGACGGCCTTGGGAACCGGGGAGCTGTTTTTT. Protein sequence: CSARDLTALGTGELFF.

The chain has TRBV12-3 or TRBV12-4 and TRBJ2-4; tentative D call: TRBD2 (5 bases). The CDR3 length is 14 residues. The V gene lost 3 bases and the J gene lost 6 bases, with 12 bases spanning the gap. CDR3 DNA sequence: TGTGCCAGCAGTTTCGCCGCGGGTGGAAACATTCAGTACTTC. Protein product: CASSFAAGGNIQYF.

This chain connects TRBV28 to TRBJ1-3; D is possibly TRBD1 (5 bases). This CDR3 contains 13 residues. V lost 10 bases and J 0 bases, leaving 10 bases between the germline ends. Germline values: CDR1 MDHEN, CDR2 SYDVKM. Here the CDR3 reads CATFTGSGNTIYF. The CDR3 coding sequence is TGTGCCACCTTCACAGGCTCTGGAAACACCATATATTTT.

This clonotype has more than one count but fewer than ten. The chain uses TRBV11-2 and TRBJ1-2; D call uncertain. This CDR3 comprises 11 residues. CDR1 SGHAT and CDR2 FQNNGV come from the germline V gene. Deletions cut 3 bases from V and 7 bases from J, with 6 bases between. The CDR3 sequence is CASSFGVGYTF. CDR3 in DNA: TGTGCCAGCAGCTTCGGGGTTGGCTACACCTTC.

This clonotype has a handful of counts. The chain carries TRBV6-6 and TRBJ2-7; D may be TRBD2 (5 bases). The CDR3 is 17 amino acids. The germline V and J ends were trimmed by 6 bases and 3 bases, with 24 bases remaining between them. Germline V lookup: CDR1 MNHNY, CDR2 SVGAGI (reference sequence). CDR3 in amino acids: CASSPAPLASRFYEQYF. CDR3 coding DNA: TGTGCCAGCAGCCCCGCCCCATTAGCGTCACGTTTCTACGAGCAGTACTTC.

This clonotype has only a few counts. The gene calls are TRBV10-3 and TRBJ1-3; the D gene is possibly TRBD1 (5 bases). Germline V gene sequence: CDR1 ENHRY, CDR2 SYGVKD. The V and J ends lost 9 bases and 0 bases respectively, with 9 bases between them. The CDR3 extends over 13 amino acids. In DNA form, the CDR3 reads TGTGCCATTTCCGGGGCCTCTGGAAACACCATATATTTT. Encoded protein: CAISGASGNTIYF.

This clonotype was seen many times. The rearrangement uses TRBV28 and TRBJ1-3; a weak D match, TRBD1 (5 bases). The ends were cut back, 6 bases at V and 6 bases at J, with 21 bases in the middle. The CDR3 loop spans 16 amino acids. The germline V gene encodes CDR1 MDHEN and CDR2 SYDVKM. CDR3 sequence: CASSRGGLADQNTIYF. The CDR3 DNA follows: TGTGCCAGCAGCCGGGGGGGTTTGGCGGATCAAAACACCATATATTTT.

This clonotype showed up just once. The chain uses TRBV11-2 and TRBJ1-2, with D perhaps matching TRBD1 (6 bases). Germline V gene lookup returns CDR1 SGHAT and CDR2 FQNNGV. Trimming shortened V by 0 bases and J by 3 bases, and 17 bases separated the two germline ends. CDR3 length equals 17 residues. In nucleotides, the CDR3 is TGTGCCAGCAGCTTAGATTCTGGAATTGGGGGCGACTATGGCTACACCTTC. This codes for CASSLDSGIGGDYGYTF.

There are a few counts of this clonotype. The rearrangement links TRBV20-1 to TRBJ2-4; TRBD2 matches at 10 bases. The CDR3 spans 14 residues. The J segment lost 2 bases and the V segment lost 6 bases, leaving 4 bases of the junction unmatched. Germline CDR1 is DFQATT and CDR2 is SNEGSKA (reference sequence). CDR3 coding DNA: TGCAGTGCATCTAGCGGGAGTACCAAAAACATTCAGTACTTC. Protein sequence: CSASSGSTKNIQYF.

This clonotype was counted between two and nine times. The germline gene is not matched at one end of the junction; a read error may be the cause. The V call is TRBV7-9, the J call TRBJ1-1; TRBD1 matches 8 bases. The germline CDR1 and CDR2 sequences are SEHNR and FQNEAQ (reference sequence). The CDR3 totals 12 residues. The CDR3 DNA reads as TGTGTCAGCAGCTTAGAAACAGGGGGAGCTTTCTTT. This gives the protein CVSSLETGGAFF.

The CDR3 loop reads CASNHPDREHNTEAFF. The CDR3 region has the DNA TGCGCCAGCAACCATCCCGACAGGGAGCATAACACTGAAGCTTTCTTT. The chain couples TRBV23-1 to TRBJ1-1; 7 nucleotides agree with TRBD1. TRBV23-1 belongs to the ORF category, with a function that is uncertain. The CDR3 is made up of 16 amino acids. V lost 7 bases and J lost 2; bases outside the gene matches: 13.

With respect to this clonotype: This likely comes from a read error, as the CDR3 has no conserved phenylalanine or tryptophan at its end. The V and J genes are TRBV24-1 and TRBJ1-1, with a weak D call TRBD1 (5 bases). The germline V gene has CDR1 KGHDR and CDR2 SFDVKD. The CDR3 contains 15 residues. V gave up 5 bases and J gave up 2 bases, with 14 bases separating them. The CDR3 sequence is CATSVRDLLNTEAFS. CDR3 in DNA: TGTGCCACCAGTGTACGGGACCTTCTAAACACTGAAGCTTTCTCT.

This sequence joins TRBV3-1 and TRBJ1-1; D possibly corresponds to TRBD1 (5 bases). The V gene lost 8 bases and the J gene lost 6 bases, with 19 bases spanning the gap. The CDR3 extends over 14 amino acids. Per germline, CDR1 LGHDT and CDR2 YNNKEL (reference sequence). For the CDR3, the DNA is TGTGCCAGCGCCCAGACAGATTGGTTCCCTGAAGCTTTCTTT. Encoded protein: CASAQTDWFPEAFF.

This clonotype appeared a few times. V and J are TRBV2 and TRBJ2-3; D uncertain. Germline CDR1 is SNHLY and CDR2 is FYNNEI. The CDR3 is made up of 11 amino acids. V was clipped by 6 bases and J by 6 bases, with 7 bases between them. CDR3 protein: CASRGADTQYF. The CDR3 region has the DNA TGTGCCAGCAGGGGCGCGGATACGCAGTATTTT.

This clonotype was recorded a few times. The chain combines TRBV7-9 with TRBJ1-1; TRBD1 matches at 8 bases. The J segment lost 4 bases and the V segment lost 5 bases, leaving 21 bases of the junction unmatched. Looked up from germline, CDR1 is SEHNR and CDR2 is FQNEAQ (reference sequence). The CDR3 contains 19 residues. The CDR3 is CASSKGFRQGASGFTEAFF. CDR3 in DNA: TGTGCCAGCAGCAAGGGGTTCAGGCAGGGGGCGTCGGGTTTCACTGAAGCTTTCTTT.

The chain couples TRBV7-9 to TRBJ2-7; D call uncertain. Germline-derived CDR1 and CDR2 are SEHNR and FQNEAQ (reference sequence). V lost 5 bases and J 5 bases, leaving 19 bases between the germline ends. The CDR3 sequence is 15 residues long. CDR3 sequence: CASSLNLDFSNEQYF. CDR3 coding DNA: TGTGCCAGCAGCCTAAACCTTGACTTCTCAAACGAGCAGTACTTC.

The chain employs TRBV7-2 and TRBJ1-5; D gene uncertain. The length of the CDR3 is 14 residues. Germline V gives CDR1 SGHTA, CDR2 FQGNSA. V shed 2 bases and J shed 6 bases, with 11 bases lying between them. The CDR3 reads CASSLSHLVQPQHF. The CDR3 nucleotides read TGTGCCAGCAGCTTAAGTCATTTGGTTCAGCCCCAGCATTTT.

The rearrangement links TRBV18 to TRBJ2-7; D uncertain. V lost 3 bases, J lost 2 bases, and 11 bases lay in between. CDR1 KGHSH and CDR2 LQKENI come from the germline V gene. CDR3 length: 14 residues. The CDR3 loop reads CASSPSAATYEQYF. The DNA of the CDR3 is TGTGCCAGCTCACCCTCCGCAGCGACCTACGAGCAGTACTTC.

The sample holds a few counts of this clonotype. This chain connects TRBV29-1 to TRBJ2-1; D tentatively reads TRBD1 or TRBD2 (5 bases each). The CDR3 loop spans 15 amino acids. With 4 bases removed from V and 4 bases from J, the gap between germline ends came to 17 bases. CDR1 is SQVTM and CDR2 is ANQGSEA in the germline V gene. As DNA, the CDR3 is TGCAGCGTTGGGATAGTCGGGGCGGAGTACAATGAGCAGTTCTTC. Residues: CSVGIVGAEYNEQFF.

A single count supports this clonotype. The rearrangement links TRBV20-1 to TRBJ2-1; the match to TRBD2 covers 7 bases. CDR3 length: 14 residues. V shed 0 bases and J 7 bases; nucleotides not matched to a gene: 6. CDR1 and CDR2 (germline): DFQATT, SNEGSKA (reference sequence). For the CDR3, the DNA is TGCAGTGCTAGAGAGCCAGCGGGATTTAATGAGCAGTTCTTC. Encoded protein: CSAREPAGFNEQFF.

The chain links TRBV6-5 to TRBJ1-1; unclear D gene. Germline CDR1 and CDR2: MNHEY and SVGAGI. V was shortened by 8 bases and J by 6 bases, with 19 bases between the two germline ends. The CDR3 spans 14 residues. The CDR3 spells CASLTPYTGSEAFF. In nucleotides, the CDR3 is TGTGCCAGCCTTACCCCTTATACGGGTTCTGAAGCTTTCTTT.

Points on this clonotype: A much more abundant neighbour one base away suggests this may be a read error. The chain employs TRBV6-2 or TRBV6-3 and TRBJ1-5, with D possibly matching TRBD1 (5 bases). Per germline, CDR1 MNHEY and CDR2 SVGEGT. CDR3 length: 12 amino acids. Deletions cut 8 bases from V and 16 bases from J, with 21 bases between. CDR3 region: CASGPQKGSVHF. The CDR3 DNA reads TGTGCCAGCGGCCCCCAAAAGGGGTCGGTACATTTT.

This clonotype occurred a few times. The J gene is TRBJ2-1, the V gene TRBV12-3 or TRBV12-4; D may be TRBD1 or TRBD2 (5 bases each). The CDR3 extends over 14 amino acids. Trimming took 3 bases from V and 3 from J, leaving 9 bases between them. The CDR3 protein is CASSLGELYNEQFF. CDR3 nucleotides: TGTGCCAGCAGTTTGGGGGAGCTCTACAATGAGCAGTTCTTC.

In the case of this clonotype: It may be a read error: a sequence one base away is much more abundant. The chain joins TRBV2 to TRBJ2-1; 9 bases line up with TRBD2. The CDR3 spans 16 residues. Trimming at V came to 4 bases and at J to 8 bases, leaving 12 bases not matched to a gene. The germline V gene encodes CDR1 SNHLY and CDR2 FYNNEI. The CDR3 nucleotides read TGTGCCAGCAGTGGCCGAATAGCGGGAGATGAGGATGAGCAGTTCTTC. Encoded protein: CASSGRIAGDEDEQFF. Supplemented by reference TRBV2 and TRBJ2-1, the full variable domain reads EPEVTQTPSHQVTQMGQEVILRCVPISNHLYFYWYRQILGQKVEFLVSFYNNEISEKSEIFDDQFSVERPDGSNFTLKIRSTKLEDSAMYFCASSGRIAGDEDEQFFGPGTRLTVL.

The chain has TRBV29-1 and TRBJ2-3; D is ambiguous. There are 12 residues in the CDR3. V was pared by 4 bases and J by 4 bases, with 9 bases between. Germline CDR1 is SQVTM and CDR2 is ANQGSEA. CDR3 DNA sequence: TGCAGCGTTGTCGGTGCCGCAGATACGCAGTATTTT. Its translation: CSVVGAADTQYF.

This chain connects TRBV29-1 to TRBJ2-3, with D possibly matching TRBD2 (7 bases). Germline lookup yields CDR1 SQVTM and CDR2 ANQGSEA. The CDR3 runs to 13 residues. Deletions cut 7 bases from V and 3 bases from J, with 14 bases between. The CDR3 DNA sequence: TGCAGCGCTCGGGGGGCCCGGACAGATACGCAGTATTTT. Amino acid sequence: CSARGARTDTQYF.

Only a few counts were recorded for this clonotype. The chain uses TRBV3-1 and TRBJ1-2; D not certain. Germline CDR1 is LGHDT and CDR2 is YNNKEL (reference sequence). The CDR3 has 13 amino acids. V lost 4 bases and J 5 bases, leaving 11 bases between the germline ends. CDR3 region: CASSPDGLYGYTF. DNA of the CDR3: TGTGCCAGCAGCCCGGACGGACTTTATGGCTACACCTTC.